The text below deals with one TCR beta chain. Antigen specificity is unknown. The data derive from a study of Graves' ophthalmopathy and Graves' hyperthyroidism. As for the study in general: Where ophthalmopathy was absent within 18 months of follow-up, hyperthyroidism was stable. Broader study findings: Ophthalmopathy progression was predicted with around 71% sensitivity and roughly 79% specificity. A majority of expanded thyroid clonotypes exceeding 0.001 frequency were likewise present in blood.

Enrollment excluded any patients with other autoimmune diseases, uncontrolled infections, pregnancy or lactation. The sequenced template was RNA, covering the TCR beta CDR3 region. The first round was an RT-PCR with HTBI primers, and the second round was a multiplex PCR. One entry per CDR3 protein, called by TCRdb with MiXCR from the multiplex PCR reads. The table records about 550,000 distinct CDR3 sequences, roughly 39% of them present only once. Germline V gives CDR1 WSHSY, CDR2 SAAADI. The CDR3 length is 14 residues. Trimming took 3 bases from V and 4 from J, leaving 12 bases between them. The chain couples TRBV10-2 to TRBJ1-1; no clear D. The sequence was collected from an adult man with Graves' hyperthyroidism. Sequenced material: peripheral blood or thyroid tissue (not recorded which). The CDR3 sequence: CASSEAHGGTEAFF. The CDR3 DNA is TGCGCCAGCAGTGAAGCCCACGGTGGCACTGAAGCTTTCTTT.